This passage covers 8 T cell receptor beta chains from one sample sequenced in a study of control samples from healthy donors and cancer patients. Profiled with immunoSEQ multiplex PCR; TCRdb holds only in-frame clones, not every one. The table records around 80,000 clones, approximately 91% of them present only once. The sequenced material came from blood. These receptors originate from a woman aged 50 to 60 in good health.

This rearrangement joins TRBV5-1 to TRBJ1-1; D might be TRBD1 (5 bases). V was cut by 4 bases and J by 1 base, with 11 bases left in between. The germline V gene encodes CDR1 SGHRS and CDR2 YFSETQ. CDR3 length equals 14 residues. CDR3 in DNA: TGCGCCAGCAGCCGAACTCAGGGGAACACTGAAGCTTTCTTT. This encodes CASSRTQGNTEAFF.

This rearrangement joins TRBV19 to TRBJ1-5; D is perhaps TRBD1 (5 bases). V lost 10 bases and J 1 base, leaving 8 bases between the germline ends. Germline V CDR1 and CDR2: LNHDA, SQIVND (reference sequence). The CDR3 runs 12 residues. CDR3 in amino acids: CATRDSNQPQHF. The CDR3 DNA reads as TGTGCCACCCGGGACAGCAATCAGCCCCAGCATTTT.

The CDR3 bases are TGCGCCAGCAGCCCCTCCGACAGGGGGAACACTGAAGCTTTCTTT. This codes for CASSPSDRGNTEAFF. The chain combines TRBV5-1 with TRBJ1-1; 8 bases align to TRBD1. Germline-derived CDR1 and CDR2 are SGHRS and YFSETQ. The CDR3 loop spans 15 amino acids. V trimming: 4 bases; J trimming: 1 base; junction bases outside the gene matches: 6. The full variable domain, in which reference TRBV5-1 and TRBJ1-1 provide the parts outside the CDR3, is KAGVTQTPRYLIKTRGQQVTLSCSPISGHRSVSWYQQTPGQGLQFLFEYFSETQRNKGNFPGRFSGRQFSNSRSEMNVSTLELGDSALYLCASSPSDRGNTEAFFGQGTRLTVV.

This clone was observed a single time. The chain recombines TRBV19 with TRBJ2-3; 7 bases line up with TRBD2. With V trimmed by 3 bases and J by 6 bases, 9 bases remained unmatched. This CDR3 has 15 residues. In germline, CDR1 is LNHDA, CDR2 SQIVND (reference sequence). This CDR3 reads CASSISGGPWDTQYF. The CDR3 DNA is TGTGCCAGTAGTATTTCGGGGGGACCGTGGGATACGCAGTATTTT.

The chain has TRBV5-1 and TRBJ1-2; 9 nucleotides line up with TRBD1. V gave up 3 bases and J gave up 5 bases; unmatched junction bases: 8. This CDR3 has 15 residues. Germline loops: CDR1 SGHRS, CDR2 YFSETQ. The CDR3: CASSSRPGQGYGYTF. The CDR3 DNA sequence: TGCGCCAGCAGCTCCCGGCCAGGACAGGGGTATGGCTACACCTTC. Full variable domain (outside the CDR3, taken from reference TRBV5-1 and TRBJ1-2): KAGVTQTPRYLIKTRGQQVTLSCSPISGHRSVSWYQQTPGQGLQFLFEYFSETQRNKGNFPGRFSGRQFSNSRSEMNVSTLELGDSALYLCASSSRPGQGYGYTFGSGTRLTVV.

J is TRBJ1-2 and V is TRBV6-6, with a weak D call TRBD1 (6 bases). The CDR3 sequence is 12 residues long. From germline, CDR1 is MNHNY and CDR2 SVGAGI (reference sequence). Trimming removed 7 bases at V and 8 bases at J, with 14 bases between. CDR3 nucleotides: TGTGCCAGCACCGAAGGGGGAGACGGCTACACCTTC. Its translation is CASTEGGDGYTF.

The chain employs TRBV6-5 and TRBJ2-2; a possible D gene is TRBD1 (5 bases). Germline values: CDR1 MNHEY, CDR2 SVGAGI. This CDR3 has 14 amino acids. Trimming took off 3 bases at V and 4 bases at J, with 9 bases between the two ends. The CDR3 DNA sequence: TGTGCCAGCAGTTATAGGGGATTCACCGGGGAGCTGTTTTTT. Protein: CASSYRGFTGELFF.

This chain links TRBV19 with TRBJ2-7; the D gene is possibly TRBD1 (6 bases). Germline values: CDR1 LNHDA, CDR2 SQIVND (reference sequence). This CDR3 comprises 14 residues. Trimming took off 7 bases at V and 2 bases at J, with 15 bases between the two ends. CDR3 sequence (DNA): TGTGCCAGTAACACCGGGACAATGGCCTACGAGCAGTACTTC. Its translation is CASNTGTMAYEQYF.